This TCR beta chain was captured in a study of cytotoxic CD8 clonotypes in ibrutinib-treated CLL. The CDR3 totals 15 residues. V gave up 5 bases and J gave up 8 bases, with 18 bases separating them. CDR1 is SEHNR and CDR2 is FQNEAQ in the germline V gene (reference sequence). Clones were sequenced by immunoSEQ multiplex PCR, and TCRdb holds only the in-frame ones, with some missing. The sample has roughly 200,000 clones, approximately 68% seen once. The source is a human donor with chronic lymphocytic leukemia. The chain is built from TRBV7-9 and TRBJ1-4; D not certain. Here the sequenced sample was PBMCs, taken after 24 months of ibrutinib treatment. CDR3 protein: CASSPLPVAGEKLFF. The CDR3 DNA follows: TGTGCCAGCAGCCCCCTTCCCGTGGCCGGCGAAAAACTGTTTTTT.